A selection of T cell receptor beta chains follows, all from one sample in a study of blood T cell repertoires in COVID-19. The repertoire was sequenced with immunoSEQ multiplex PCR; TCRdb's copy has only in-frame clones and lacks some. The sample gives 35,000 to 50,000 clones, roughly 85% of which show up once; 4.3% is in the top ten. Sequencing input: peripheral blood. The receptors were sampled from a man in his fifties or sixties with acute or convalescent COVID-19. Both conserved end residues are trimmed from each CDR3. A D gene is named only where the DNA matches it firmly.

14	TRBV27	TRBD2	ASSPLAGGLPYEQY
11	TRBV11-2	TRBD1	ACTGQDTDTQY
14	TRBV4-3	.	ASSQNLGSGASPLH
14	TRBV18	.	ASSPPQGLVGYGYT
13	TRBV4-3	.	ASSQDFRQVYGYT
15	TRBV4-3	TRBD1	ASSQGSGTGAYNEQF
12	TRBV5-4	.	ASSVTGKDTEAF
13	TRBV7-9	TRBD1	ASSLGGTGNSPLH
16	TRBV7-2	.	ASSLKSGWVGDNSPLH
12	TRBV7-2	.	ASSLGQASYGYT
12	TRBV28	.	ASSQPPGHLQAF
11	TRBV19	.	ASSQDRPYGYT
13	TRBV7-2	.	ASSLVGGSAKGQY
11	TRBV7-3	.	ASSPVGAGEQF
11	TRBV19	.	ASSPWSDSPLH
12	TRBV5-8	.	ASSISGFTGELF
10	TRBV12-3/TRBV12-4	.	ASSLPGNTIY
11	TRBV30	.	AWSLQGNTEAF